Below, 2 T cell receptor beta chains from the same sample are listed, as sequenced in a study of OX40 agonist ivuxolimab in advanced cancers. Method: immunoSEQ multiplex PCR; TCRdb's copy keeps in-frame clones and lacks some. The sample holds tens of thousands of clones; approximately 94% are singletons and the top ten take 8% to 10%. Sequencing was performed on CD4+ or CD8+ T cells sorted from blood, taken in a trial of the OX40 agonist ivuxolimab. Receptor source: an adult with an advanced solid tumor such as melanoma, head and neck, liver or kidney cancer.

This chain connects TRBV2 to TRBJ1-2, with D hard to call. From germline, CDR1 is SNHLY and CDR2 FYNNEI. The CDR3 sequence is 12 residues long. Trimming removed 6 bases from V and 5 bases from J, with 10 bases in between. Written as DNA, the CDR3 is TGTGCCAGCAGGGACCTTCCTTATGGCTACACCTTC. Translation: CASRDLPYGYTF.

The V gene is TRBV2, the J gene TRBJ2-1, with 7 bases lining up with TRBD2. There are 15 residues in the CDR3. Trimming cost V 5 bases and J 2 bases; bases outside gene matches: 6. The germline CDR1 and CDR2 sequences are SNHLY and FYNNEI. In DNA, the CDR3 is TGTGCCAGCAGTACCGCGGGAGCTACCTACAATGAGCAGTTCTTC. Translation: CASSTAGATYNEQFF.